The source of this TCR beta chain is a study of blood T cell repertoires in COVID-19. Across the whole study: Collection of acute and convalescent COVID-19 samples took place in the United States, Italy and Spain. T cells, B-cell-depleted T cells, or PBMCs provided the cDNA or gDNA that served as material.

Authors' processing steps: Reference gene primer amplification yielded estimated nucleated cell counts. The repertoire was sequenced with immunoSEQ multiplex PCR; TCRdb's copy has only in-frame clones and lacks some. For V, J and clone size, that table is used; D and trimming come from the DNA. The sample lists under 60,000 clones, less than 80% occurring once. CDR1 and CDR2 from the germline V gene are SGHTA and FQGNSA. With 2 bases clipped from V and 5 bases from J, the junction kept 6 bases outside the gene matches. CDR3 length: 15 amino acids. This clonotype was obtained from a man aged 70-80 years with acute or convalescent COVID-19. This chain links TRBV7-2 with TRBJ2-7; 10 bases map to TRBD1. What was sequenced was peripheral blood. CDR3 residues: CASSLPTGGMNEQYF. CDR3 DNA sequence: TGTGCCAGCAGCTTACCGACAGGGGGCATGAACGAGCAGTACTTC.